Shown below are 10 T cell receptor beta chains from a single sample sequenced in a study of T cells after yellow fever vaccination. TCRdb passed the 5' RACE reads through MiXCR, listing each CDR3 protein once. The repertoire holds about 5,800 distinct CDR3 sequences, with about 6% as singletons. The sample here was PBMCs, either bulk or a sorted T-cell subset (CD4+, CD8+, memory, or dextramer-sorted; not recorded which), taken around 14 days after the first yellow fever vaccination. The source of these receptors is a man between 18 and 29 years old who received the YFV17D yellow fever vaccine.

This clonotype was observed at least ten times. This CDR3 is CATKEGNQPQHF. The CDR3 DNA reads as TGTGCCACCAAAGAAGGCAATCAGCCCCAGCATTTT. The chain combines TRBV6-2 or TRBV6-3 with TRBJ1-5; D remains unclear. In germline, CDR1 is MNHEY, CDR2 SVGEGT. The CDR3 contains 12 residues. Trimming shortened V by 10 bases and J by 2 bases, and 9 bases separated the two germline ends.

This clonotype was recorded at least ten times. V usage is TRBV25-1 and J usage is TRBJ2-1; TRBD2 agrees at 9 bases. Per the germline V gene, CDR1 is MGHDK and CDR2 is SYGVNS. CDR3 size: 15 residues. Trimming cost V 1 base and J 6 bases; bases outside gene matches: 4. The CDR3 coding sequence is TGTGCCAGCAGTGAATTAGCGGGGGAGGTCAATGAGCAGTTCTTC. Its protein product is CASSELAGEVNEQFF.

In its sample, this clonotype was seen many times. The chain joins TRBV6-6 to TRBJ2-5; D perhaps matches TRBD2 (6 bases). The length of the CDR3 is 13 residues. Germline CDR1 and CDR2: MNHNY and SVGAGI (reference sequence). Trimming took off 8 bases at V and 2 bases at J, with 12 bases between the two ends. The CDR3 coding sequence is TGTGCCAGCGGCTGGGGGAGGCAAGAGACCCAGTACTTC. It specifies CASGWGRQETQYF.

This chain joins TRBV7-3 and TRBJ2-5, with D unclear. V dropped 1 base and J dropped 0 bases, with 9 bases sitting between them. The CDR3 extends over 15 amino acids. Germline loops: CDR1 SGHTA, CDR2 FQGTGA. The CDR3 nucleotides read TGTGCCAGCAGCTTAAGCACATCCTACCAAGAGACCCAGTACTTC. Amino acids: CASSLSTSYQETQYF.

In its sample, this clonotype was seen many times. The CDR3 DNA follows: TGTGCCAGTAGCCCGGACAGGCCTTACTCTGGAAACACCATATATTTT. This translates into CASSPDRPYSGNTIYF. V usage is TRBV19 and J usage is TRBJ1-3; 7 bases match TRBD1. J was trimmed by 0 bases and V by 6 bases; bases with no gene match: 8. This CDR3 contains 16 residues. Germline CDR1 LNHDA, CDR2 SQIVND (reference sequence). Supplemented by reference TRBV19 and TRBJ1-3, the full variable domain reads DGGITQSPKYLFRKEGQNVTLSCEQNLNHDAMYWYRQDPGQGLRLIYYSQIVNDFQKGDIAEGYSVSREKKESFPLTVTSAQKNPTAFYLCASSPDRPYSGNTIYFGEGSWLTVV.

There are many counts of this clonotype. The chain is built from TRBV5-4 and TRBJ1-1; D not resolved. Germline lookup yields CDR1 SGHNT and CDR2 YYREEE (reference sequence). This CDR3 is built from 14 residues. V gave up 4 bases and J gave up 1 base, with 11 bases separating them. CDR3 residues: CASSKSVENTEAFF. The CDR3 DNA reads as TGTGCCAGCAGCAAGTCGGTGGAGAACACTGAAGCTTTCTTT.

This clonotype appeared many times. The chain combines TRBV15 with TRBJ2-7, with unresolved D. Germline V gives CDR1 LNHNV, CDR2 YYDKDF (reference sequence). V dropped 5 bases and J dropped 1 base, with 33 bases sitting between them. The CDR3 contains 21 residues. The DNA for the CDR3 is TGTGCCACCAGCGTATTAGGTGCTCTTTCCGGCTCTACCTGGGGATCCTACGAGCAGTACTTC. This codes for CATSVLGALSGSTWGSYEQYF.

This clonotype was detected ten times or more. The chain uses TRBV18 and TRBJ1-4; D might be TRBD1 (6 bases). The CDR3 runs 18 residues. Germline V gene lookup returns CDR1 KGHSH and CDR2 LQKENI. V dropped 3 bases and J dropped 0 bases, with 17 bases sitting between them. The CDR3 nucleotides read TGTGCCAGCTCACCCTCGGTGGGGGGCGTCGCAACTAATGAAAAACTGTTTTTT. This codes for CASSPSVGGVATNEKLFF.

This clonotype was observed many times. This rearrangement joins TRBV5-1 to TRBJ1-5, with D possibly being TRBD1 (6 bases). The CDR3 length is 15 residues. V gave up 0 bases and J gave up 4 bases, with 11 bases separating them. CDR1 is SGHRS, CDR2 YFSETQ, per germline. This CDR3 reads CASSLDPGANQPQHF. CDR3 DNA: TGCGCCAGCAGCTTGGATCCAGGGGCTAATCAGCCCCAGCATTTT.

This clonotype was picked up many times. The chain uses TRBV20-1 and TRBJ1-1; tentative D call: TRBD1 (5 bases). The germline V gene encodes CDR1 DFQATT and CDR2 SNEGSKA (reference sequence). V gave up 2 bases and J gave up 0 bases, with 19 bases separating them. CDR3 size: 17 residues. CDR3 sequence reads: CSARFMYGGLMNTEAFF. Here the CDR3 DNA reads TGCAGTGCTAGATTCATGTACGGGGGTCTCATGAACACTGAAGCTTTCTTT.